This TCR beta chain derives from a study of Ad26.COV2.S vaccination and SARS-CoV-2 variants (dated by TCRdb to the early 2020s). In the study overall: Vaccine-arm donors came from COV1001, a multicentre, randomized, double-blind, placebo-controlled phase I-IIa trial of Ad26.COV2.S in healthy adults. Ad26.COV2.S was administered intramuscularly at a dose of 5x10^10 or 1x10^11 viral particles, either as one shot or as two shots given 56 days apart. TCRbeta repertoire sequencing was used to assess the specificity and breadth of SARS-CoV-2-reactive T cell receptors after Ad26.COV2.S vaccination. The TCR-sequenced set comprised about 32 samples: some 19 Ad26.COV2.S vaccine recipients, 5 placebo recipients and 8 SARS-CoV-2 convalescent individuals. Participants in the trial were split at random into five groups of five each, receiving low-dose or high-dose Ad26.COV2.S once or twice, or else placebo on both occasions. Blinding of investigators to trial group allocation was maintained during experiments and outcome assessment. The full study reports these points: Non-spike TCR breadth was comparable between vaccine and placebo recipients, consistent with the vaccine containing only spike. The study was not powered to compare responses between vaccine doses or regimens. Higher spike-specific TCR breadth was observed in Ad26.COV2.S recipients than in placebo recipients (P = 0.0014). After vaccination, spike-specific CD8+ and CD4+ T cell responses were reported to show substantial breadth. It was noted by the authors that total T cell responses may have been underestimated by the TCR breadth and depth analyses.

Notes on this clone: Its cognate antigen has yet to be identified. Base-call qualities are not available, and no considerably larger clone is one nucleotide away.

Via the germline V gene, CDR1 is SGHAT and CDR2 FQNNGV. The CDR3 runs 14 residues from the cysteine to the phenylalanine. The kept DNA is CDR3 alone, 42 bases in frame from the first base. The junction carries 13 bases between V and J, which are trimmed by 4 bases and 3 bases respectively. The intended sense of this specimen's treatment or condition label: approximately 18 received Ad26.COV2.S at low or high dose, single or two shots; 5 received placebo; per-sample allocation not given. For vaccine and placebo recipients, repertoires were sequenced using samples collected on day 63 after the first injection. Between 29 July and 7 August 2020, Cohort 1b enrolled 25 adults aged 18-55 years at one site in Boston, USA. Ad26.COV2.S consisted of a replication-incompetent adenovirus type 26 vector by which a prefusion-stabilized SARS-CoV-2 spike protein from the original Wuhan strain was expressed. The immunoSEQ Assay was used to sequence TCRbeta CDR3 regions. After extraction, genomic DNA underwent amplification by bias-controlled multiplex PCR, followed by high-throughput sequencing. The paper's processing steps were these. To quantify the absolute abundance of every unique TCRbeta CDR3 region, sequences were collapsed and filtered. T cell fraction was estimated by normalizing TCRbeta template counts to usable DNA, with usable DNA measured through amplification of reference genes found in all nucleated cells. Repertoire TCRs were annotated as SARS-CoV-2-specific by exact matching of V gene, CDR3 amino acid sequence and J gene to a known reactive TCR set. The reference SARS-CoV-2 TCR set was obtained from MIRA and was filtered for enrichment in COVID-19-positive ImmuneCODE repertoires, whereby public or cross-reactive TCRs were removed. Drawing on the MIRA antigens, annotated TCRs were analysed further at the level of specific ORF or position within ORF. Breadth was defined as annotated unique rearrangements over total unique productive rearrangements; depth was the summed frequency of those rearrangements. Two-sided Wilcoxon rank-sum tests were applied when comparing TCR breadth between groups. In its TCRdb copy, this immuneACCESS table keeps in-frame sequences only and misses some clones. Where compared with another copy, unresolved V genes explain less than half of these, and the others have no known cause. For V, J and clone size, that table is used; D and trimming come from the DNA. The sample data list 380,000 or so clones, and roughly 91% of these were observed just once. Approximately 5% of the sample comes from the top ten.

The specimen comprised peripheral blood, sampled in a trial of Ad26.COV2.S vaccine versus placebo. The rearrangement combines TRBV11-2 with TRBJ2-7; TRBD2 might be the D gene, on 6 matching bases. This TCR came from a person between 18 and 60 years old who received the Ad26.COV2.S COVID-19 vaccine or a placebo. The sequenced DNA is TGTGCCAGCAGCTCCATTGGGGGGAGCTACGAGCAGTACTTC. This yields the protein CASSSIGGSYEQYF. Supplemented by the reference TRBV11-2 and TRBJ2-7 proteins around the CDR3, the complete variable domain is EAGVAQSPRYKIIEKRQSVAFWCNPISGHATLYWYQQILGQGPKLLIQFQNNGVVDDSQLPKDRFSAERLKGVDSTLKIQPAKLEDSAVYLCASSSIGGSYEQYFGPGTRLTVT.